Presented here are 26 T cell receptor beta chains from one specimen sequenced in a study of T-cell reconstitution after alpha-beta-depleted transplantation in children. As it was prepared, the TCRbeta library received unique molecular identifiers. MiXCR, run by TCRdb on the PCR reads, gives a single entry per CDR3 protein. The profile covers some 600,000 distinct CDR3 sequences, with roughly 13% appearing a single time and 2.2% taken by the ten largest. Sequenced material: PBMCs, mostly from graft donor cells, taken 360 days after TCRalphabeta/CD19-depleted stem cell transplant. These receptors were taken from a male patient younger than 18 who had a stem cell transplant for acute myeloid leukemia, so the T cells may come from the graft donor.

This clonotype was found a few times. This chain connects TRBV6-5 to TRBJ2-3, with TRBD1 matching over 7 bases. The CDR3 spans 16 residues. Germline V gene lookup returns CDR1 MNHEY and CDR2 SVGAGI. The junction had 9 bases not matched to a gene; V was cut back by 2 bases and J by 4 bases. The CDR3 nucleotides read TGTGCCAGCAGTTACCCGACAGGGCCCGGGGCAGATACGCAGTATTTT. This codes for CASSYPTGPGADTQYF.

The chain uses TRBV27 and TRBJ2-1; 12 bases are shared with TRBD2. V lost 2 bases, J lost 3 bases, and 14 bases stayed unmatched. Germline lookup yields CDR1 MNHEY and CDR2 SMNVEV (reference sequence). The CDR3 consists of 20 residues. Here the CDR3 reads CASSLGLRASGRAIYNEQFF. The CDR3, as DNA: TGTGCCAGCAGTTTAGGTCTCCGGGCTAGCGGGAGGGCCATCTACAATGAGCAGTTCTTC.

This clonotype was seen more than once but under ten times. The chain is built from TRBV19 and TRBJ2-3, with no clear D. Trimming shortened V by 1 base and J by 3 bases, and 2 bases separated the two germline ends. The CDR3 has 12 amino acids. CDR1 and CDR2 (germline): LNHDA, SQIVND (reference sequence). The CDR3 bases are TGTGCCAGTAGTATAGGAACAGATACGCAGTATTTT. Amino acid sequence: CASSIGTDTQYF.

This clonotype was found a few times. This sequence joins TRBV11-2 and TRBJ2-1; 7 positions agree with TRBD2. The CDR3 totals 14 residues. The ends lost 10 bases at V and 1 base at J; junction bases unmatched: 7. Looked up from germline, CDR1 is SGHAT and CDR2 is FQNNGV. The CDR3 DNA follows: TGTGCCATCTCAGGCGGGAGTTCCTACAATGAGCAGTTCTTC. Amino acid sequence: CAISGGSSYNEQFF.

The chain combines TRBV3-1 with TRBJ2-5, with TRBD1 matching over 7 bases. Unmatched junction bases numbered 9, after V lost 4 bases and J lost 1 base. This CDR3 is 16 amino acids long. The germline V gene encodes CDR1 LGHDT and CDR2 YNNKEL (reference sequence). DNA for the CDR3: TGTGCCAGCAGCCCGTCGGAGGACAGGACCCAAGAGACCCAGTACTTC. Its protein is CASSPSEDRTQETQYF.

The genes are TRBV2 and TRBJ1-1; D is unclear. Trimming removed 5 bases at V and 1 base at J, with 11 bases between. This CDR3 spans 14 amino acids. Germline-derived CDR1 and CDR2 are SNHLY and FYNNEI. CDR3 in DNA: TGTGCCAGCAGTCCGGTCCGGTCGAACACTGAAGCTTTCTTT. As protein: CASSPVRSNTEAFF.

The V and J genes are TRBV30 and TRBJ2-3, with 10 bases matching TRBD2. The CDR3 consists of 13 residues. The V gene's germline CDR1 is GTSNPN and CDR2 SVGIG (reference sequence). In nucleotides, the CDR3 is TGTGCGATGAGCGGGAGGGCAGAAGATACGCAGTATTTT. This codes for CAMSGRAEDTQYF.

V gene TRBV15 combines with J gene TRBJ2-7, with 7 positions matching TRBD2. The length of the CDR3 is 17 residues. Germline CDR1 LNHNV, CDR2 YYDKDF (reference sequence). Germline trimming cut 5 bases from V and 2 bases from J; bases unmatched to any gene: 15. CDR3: CATSEPWTGLSPYEQYF. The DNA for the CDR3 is TGTGCCACCAGCGAGCCTTGGACGGGACTAAGCCCCTACGAGCAGTACTTC.

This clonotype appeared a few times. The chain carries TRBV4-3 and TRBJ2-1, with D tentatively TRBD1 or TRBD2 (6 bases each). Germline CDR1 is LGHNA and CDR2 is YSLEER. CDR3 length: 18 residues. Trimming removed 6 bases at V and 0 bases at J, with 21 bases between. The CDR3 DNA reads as TGCGCCAGCAGTCCTCCGGGGGCCGCGTCCCTCTCCTACAATGAGCAGTTCTTC. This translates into CASSPPGAASLSYNEQFF.

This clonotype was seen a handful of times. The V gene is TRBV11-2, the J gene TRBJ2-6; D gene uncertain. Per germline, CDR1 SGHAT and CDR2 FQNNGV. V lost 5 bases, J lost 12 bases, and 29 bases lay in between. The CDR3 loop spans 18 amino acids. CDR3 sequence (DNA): TGTGCCAGCAGCCCGCCGAAACCACTCTTATCAAAAACGGCCGTCCTGACTTTC. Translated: CASSPPKPLLSKTAVLTF.

This chain's CDR3 is CASSLGDGELSYEQYF. The CDR3 DNA is TGCGCCAGCAGCTTGGGGGATGGAGAACTCTCCTACGAGCAGTACTTC. The chain recombines TRBV5-1 with TRBJ2-7; D unclear. This CDR3 region has 16 residues. Germline V gives CDR1 SGHRS, CDR2 YFSETQ. Trimming shortened V by 0 bases and J by 0 bases, and 13 bases separated the two germline ends. Combining the CDR3 with reference TRBV5-1 and TRBJ2-7 gives the whole variable domain KAGVTQTPRYLIKTRGQQVTLSCSPISGHRSVSWYQQTPGQGLQFLFEYFSETQRNKGNFPGRFSGRQFSNSRSEMNVSTLELGDSALYLCASSLGDGELSYEQYFGPGTRLTVT.

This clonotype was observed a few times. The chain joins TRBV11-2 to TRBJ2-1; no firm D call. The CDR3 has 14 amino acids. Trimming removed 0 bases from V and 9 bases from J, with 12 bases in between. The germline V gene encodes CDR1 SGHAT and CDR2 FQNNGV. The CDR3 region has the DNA TGTGCCAGCAGCTTAGAAACCGTTAGTAGTGAGCAGTTCTTC. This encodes CASSLETVSSEQFF. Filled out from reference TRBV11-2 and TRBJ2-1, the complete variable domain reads EAGVAQSPRYKIIEKRQSVAFWCNPISGHATLYWYQQILGQGPKLLIQFQNNGVVDDSQLPKDRFSAERLKGVDSTLKIQPAKLEDSAVYLCASSLETVSSEQFFGPGTRLTVL.

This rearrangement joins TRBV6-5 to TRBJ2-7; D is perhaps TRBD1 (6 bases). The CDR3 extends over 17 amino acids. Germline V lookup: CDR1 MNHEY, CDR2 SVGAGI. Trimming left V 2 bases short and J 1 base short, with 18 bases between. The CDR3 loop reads CASSYRISLTGSYEQYF. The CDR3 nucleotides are TGTGCCAGCAGTTACAGAATCTCTTTGACAGGATCCTACGAGCAGTACTTC.

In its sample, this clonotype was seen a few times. DNA of the CDR3: TGCAGTGCTACCGGGACAGGGAGTACAGATACGCAGTATTTT. It codes for CSATGTGSTDTQYF. V gene TRBV20-1 combines with J gene TRBJ2-3; TRBD1 agrees at 9 bases. Germline values: CDR1 DFQATT, CDR2 SNEGSKA (reference sequence). The CDR3 consists of 14 residues. The V and J ends lost 4 bases and 3 bases, in that order; junction bases with no gene match: 5.

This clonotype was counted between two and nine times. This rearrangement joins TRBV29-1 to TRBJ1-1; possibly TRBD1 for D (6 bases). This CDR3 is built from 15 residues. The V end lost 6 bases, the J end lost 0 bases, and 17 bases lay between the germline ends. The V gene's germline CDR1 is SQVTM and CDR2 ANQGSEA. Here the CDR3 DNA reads TGCAGCGTCGAAACAGGGTTTGGTATGAACACTGAAGCTTTCTTT. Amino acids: CSVETGFGMNTEAFF.

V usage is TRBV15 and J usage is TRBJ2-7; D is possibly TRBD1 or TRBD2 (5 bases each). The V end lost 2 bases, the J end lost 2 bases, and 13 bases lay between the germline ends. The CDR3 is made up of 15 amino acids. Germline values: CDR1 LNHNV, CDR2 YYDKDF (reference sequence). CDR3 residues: CATSRPGTVAYEQYF. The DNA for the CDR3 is TGTGCCACCAGCAGACCCGGGACGGTAGCCTACGAGCAGTACTTC.

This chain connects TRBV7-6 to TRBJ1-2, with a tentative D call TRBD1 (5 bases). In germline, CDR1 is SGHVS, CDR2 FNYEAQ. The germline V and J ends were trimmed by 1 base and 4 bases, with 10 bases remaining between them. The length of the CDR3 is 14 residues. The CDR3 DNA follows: TGTGCCAGCAGCTTAGATCCAGGGTCCTATGGCTACACCTTC. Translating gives CASSLDPGSYGYTF.

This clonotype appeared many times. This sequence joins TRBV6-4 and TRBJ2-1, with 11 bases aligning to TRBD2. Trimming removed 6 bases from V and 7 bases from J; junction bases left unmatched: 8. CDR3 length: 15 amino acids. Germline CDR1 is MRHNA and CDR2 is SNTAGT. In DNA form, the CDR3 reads TGTGCCAGCAGCCAGCTGACTAGCGGGATAAATGAGCAGTTCTTC. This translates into CASSQLTSGINEQFF.

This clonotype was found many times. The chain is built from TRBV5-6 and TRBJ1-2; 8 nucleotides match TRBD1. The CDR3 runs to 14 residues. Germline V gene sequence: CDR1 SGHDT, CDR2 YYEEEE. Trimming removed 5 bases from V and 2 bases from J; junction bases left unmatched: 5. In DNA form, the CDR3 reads TGTGCCAGCAGAAGGGACAGGATCAACTATGGCTACACCTTC. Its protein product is CASRRDRINYGYTF. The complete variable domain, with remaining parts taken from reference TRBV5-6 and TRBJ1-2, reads DAGVTQSPTHLIKTRGQQVTLRCSPKSGHDTVSWYQQALGQGPQFIFQYYEEEERQRGNFPDRFSGHQFPNYSSELNVNALLLGDSALYLCASRRDRINYGYTFGSGTRLTVV.

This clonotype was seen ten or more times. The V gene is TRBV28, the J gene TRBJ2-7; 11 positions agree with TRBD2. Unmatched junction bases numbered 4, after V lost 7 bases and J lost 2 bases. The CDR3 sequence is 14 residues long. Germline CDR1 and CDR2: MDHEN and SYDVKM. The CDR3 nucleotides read TGTGCCAGCAAAAGACTAGCGGGACCCTACGAGCAGTACTTC. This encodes CASKRLAGPYEQYF.

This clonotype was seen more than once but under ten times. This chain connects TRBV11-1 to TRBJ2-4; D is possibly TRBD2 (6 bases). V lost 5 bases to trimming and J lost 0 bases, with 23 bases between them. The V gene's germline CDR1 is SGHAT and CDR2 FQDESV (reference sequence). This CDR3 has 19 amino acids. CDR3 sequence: CASSPRELYRKLAKNIQYF. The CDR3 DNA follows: TGTGCCAGCAGCCCCCGGGAGTTATACAGAAAACTAGCCAAAAACATTCAGTACTTC.

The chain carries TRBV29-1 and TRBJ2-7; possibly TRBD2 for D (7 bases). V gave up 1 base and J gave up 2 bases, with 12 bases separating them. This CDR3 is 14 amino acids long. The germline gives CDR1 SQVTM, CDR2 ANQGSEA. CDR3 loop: CSVEVGGGAYEQYF. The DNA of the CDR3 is TGCAGCGTTGAAGTTGGCGGGGGCGCCTACGAGCAGTACTTC.

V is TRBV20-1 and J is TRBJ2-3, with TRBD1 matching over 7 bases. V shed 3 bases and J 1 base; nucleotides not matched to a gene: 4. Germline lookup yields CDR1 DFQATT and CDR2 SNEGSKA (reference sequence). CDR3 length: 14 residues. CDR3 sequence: CSARTGTGTDTQYF. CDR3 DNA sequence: TGCAGTGCTAGGACCGGGACAGGCACAGATACGCAGTATTTT.

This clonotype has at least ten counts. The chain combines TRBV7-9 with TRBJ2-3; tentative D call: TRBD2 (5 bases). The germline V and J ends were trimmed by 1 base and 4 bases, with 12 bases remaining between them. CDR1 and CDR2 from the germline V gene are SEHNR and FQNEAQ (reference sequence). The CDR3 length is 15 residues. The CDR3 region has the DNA TGTGCCAGCAGCTTAGTTCCGGCGAGGGCAGATACGCAGTATTTT. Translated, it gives CASSLVPARADTQYF.

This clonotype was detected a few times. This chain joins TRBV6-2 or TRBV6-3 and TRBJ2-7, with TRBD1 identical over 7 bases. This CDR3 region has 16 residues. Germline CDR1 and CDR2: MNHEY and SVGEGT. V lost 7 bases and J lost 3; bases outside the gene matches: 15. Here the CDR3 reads CASIKLPGTVNYEQYF. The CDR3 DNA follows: TGTGCCAGCATCAAACTCCCCGGGACAGTGAACTACGAGCAGTACTTC.

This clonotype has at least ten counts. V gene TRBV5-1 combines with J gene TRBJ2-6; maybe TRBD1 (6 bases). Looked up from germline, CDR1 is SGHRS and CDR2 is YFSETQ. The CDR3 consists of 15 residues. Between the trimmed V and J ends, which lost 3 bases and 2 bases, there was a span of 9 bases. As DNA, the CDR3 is TGCGCCAGCAGCTACAGGGTGCCTGGGGCCAACGTCCTGACTTTC. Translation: CASSYRVPGANVLTF. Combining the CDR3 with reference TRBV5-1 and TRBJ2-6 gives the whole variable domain KAGVTQTPRYLIKTRGQQVTLSCSPISGHRSVSWYQQTPGQGLQFLFEYFSETQRNKGNFPGRFSGRQFSNSRSEMNVSTLELGDSALYLCASSYRVPGANVLTFGAGSRLTVL.